The 30 T cell receptor beta chains listed next were all sequenced from one sample in a study of shared T cell receptors in the human thymus. TCRdb's copy holds only in-frame clones and misses some; the assay was immunoSEQ multiplex PCR. This repertoire shows under 850,000 clones, approximately 90% found once; its top ten account for approximately 0.01%. These data were also reused for a study on human thymus T cells.

The sample taken for sequencing was thymocytes. These receptor sequences come from a boy younger than two with a congenital heart defect.

The chain joins TRBV5-1 to TRBJ2-5, with 8 bases aligning to TRBD2. V lost 5 bases and J lost 3; bases outside the gene matches: 6. The length of the CDR3 is 14 residues. CDR1 is SGHRS, CDR2 YFSETQ, per germline. The CDR3 loop is CASSRGAGEETQYF. The CDR3, as DNA: TGCGCCAGCAGTAGAGGAGCGGGAGAAGAGACCCAGTACTTC. Based on the CDR3 plus reference TRBV5-1 and TRBJ2-5, the full variable domain is KAGVTQTPRYLIKTRGQQVTLSCSPISGHRSVSWYQQTPGQGLQFLFEYFSETQRNKGNFPGRFSGRQFSNSRSEMNVSTLELGDSALYLCASSRGAGEETQYFGPGTRLLVL.

This chain uses TRBV5-1 with TRBJ2-5; D gene unclear. The DNA end is more similar to TRBJ2-7, so the J call may be wrong. The CDR3 runs to 11 residues. Germline CDR1 SGHRS, CDR2 YFSETQ. In nucleotides, the CDR3 is TGCGCCAGCAGCTCTCCCTACGAGCAGTACTTC. Translated: CASSSPYEQYF.

In regard to this clone: In this CDR3 the conserved last residue, phenylalanine or tryptophan, is missing, so a read error is likely. The DNA is left out, because the CDR3 cannot be placed on it with certainty; the CDR3 is given as TCRdb lists it. The chain uses TRBV21-1 and TRBJ2-7; the table calls TRBD1, which could not be checked here. TRBV21-1 corresponds to a pseudogene. The CDR3 spans 10 amino acids, including both terminal residues. This chain's CDR3 is CASSKGPPGL.

CDR3 protein: CASSGTSGRTHEQFF. For the CDR3, the DNA is TGTGCCAGCAGCGGAACTAGCGGGAGGACCCATGAGCAGTTCTTC. The rearrangement links TRBV9 to TRBJ2-1; TRBD2 matches at 12 bases. Germline V lookup: CDR1 SGDLS, CDR2 YYNGEE. The V gene end was trimmed by 3 bases and the J gene end by 8 bases; junction bases not matched to a gene: 6. The CDR3 consists of 15 residues.

V gene TRBV6-5 combines with J gene TRBJ1-1; 10 positions agree with TRBD1. V was pared by 6 bases and J by 6 bases, with 7 bases of the junction left unmatched. Germline-derived CDR1 and CDR2 are MNHEY and SVGAGI. CDR3 length: 14 amino acids. CDR3 bases: TGTGCCAGCAGAACCCCTGGACAGGGGGCTGAAGCTTTCTTT. Residues: CASRTPGQGAEAFF.

The CDR3 region has the DNA TGTGCCAGCAGCAAAGCGGCGGGATCAGATACGCAGTATTTT. This codes for CASSKAAGSDTQYF. The genes are TRBV21-1 and TRBJ2-3; the table gives TRBD2 as D, unverified against the DNA. TRBV21-1 is classified as a pseudogene. This CDR3 contains 14 residues.

This rearrangement joins TRBV10-3 to TRBJ1-1; TRBD1 agrees at 8 bases. The CDR3 runs 16 residues. The germline V gene has CDR1 ENHRY and CDR2 SYGVKD. The V and J ends lost 6 bases and 2 bases, in that order; junction bases with no gene match: 11. CDR3 in amino acids: CAISDLDRVKNTEAFF. CDR3 nucleotide sequence: TGTGCCATCAGCGACCTGGACAGGGTGAAAAACACTGAAGCTTTCTTT.

The chain couples TRBV28 to TRBJ2-2, with 7 positions matching TRBD1. After removal of 4 bases from V and 1 base from J, the junction contained 3 bases not matched to a gene. The CDR3 totals 15 residues. The germline gives CDR1 MDHEN, CDR2 SYDVKM. Written as DNA, the CDR3 is TGTGCCAGCAGTTCCAGGGGGTTGAACACCGGGGAGCTGTTTTTT. The encoded protein is CASSSRGLNTGELFF.

This chain links TRBV6-1 with TRBJ2-5; TRBD1 is a possible D gene (6 bases). Trimming took 6 bases from V and 7 from J, leaving 15 bases between them. Per the germline V gene, CDR1 is MNHNS and CDR2 is SASEGT. The CDR3 has 13 amino acids. This chain's CDR3 is CASREVQGVTQYF. The CDR3 DNA sequence: TGTGCCAGCAGGGAGGTACAGGGAGTGACCCAGTACTTC.

This rearrangement joins TRBV6-5 to TRBJ1-3, with 8 bases lining up with TRBD1. The CDR3 totals 15 residues. Germline trimming cut 6 bases from V and 4 bases from J; bases unmatched to any gene: 8. Germline V lookup: CDR1 MNHEY, CDR2 SVGAGI. The CDR3 reads CASRSRTGRGNTIYF. CDR3 nucleotides: TGTGCCAGCAGGTCACGGACAGGGCGCGGAAACACCATATATTTT.

V and J are TRBV27 and TRBJ1-1; unclear D gene. There are 13 residues in the CDR3. With 0 bases removed from V and 1 base from J, the gap between germline ends came to 3 bases. Looked up from germline, CDR1 is MNHEY and CDR2 is SMNVEV (reference sequence). CDR3 residues: CASSLSANTEAFF. The CDR3 DNA sequence: TGTGCCAGCAGTTTATCGGCGAACACTGAAGCTTTCTTT.

This clone was recorded once. The gene calls are TRBV7-9 and TRBJ1-2; D not certain. The V gene lost 0 bases and the J gene lost 2 bases, with 4 bases spanning the gap. CDR3 length equals 13 residues. CDR1 is SEHNR, CDR2 FQNEAQ, per germline (reference sequence). CDR3 amino acids: CASSLALNYGYTF. The CDR3 DNA is TGTGCCAGCAGCTTAGCTCTGAACTATGGCTACACCTTC.

This clone has just a few counts. The V call is TRBV28, the J call TRBJ2-3, with TRBD2 matching over 16 bases. V dropped 6 bases and J dropped 2; count of bases not matched to a gene: 17. In germline, CDR1 is MDHEN, CDR2 SYDVKM. The CDR3 loop spans 21 amino acids. CDR3 coding DNA: TGTGCCAGCAGGGGACAGACGGGACTAGCGGGAGGGGAAGTGAACACAGATACGCAGTATTTT. Encoded protein: CASRGQTGLAGGEVNTDTQYF. Looking up the rest from reference TRBV28 and TRBJ2-3 gives the full variable domain: DVKVTQSSRYLVKRTGEKVFLECVQDMDHENMFWYRQDPGLGLRLIYFSYDVKMKEKGDIPEGYSVSREKKERFSLILESASTNQTSMYLCASRGQTGLAGGEVNTDTQYFGPGTRLTVL.

The rearrangement uses TRBV6-1 and TRBJ2-5; 12 bases match TRBD2. Per germline, CDR1 MNHNS and CDR2 SASEGT. CDR3 size: 15 residues. V lost 2 bases to trimming and J lost 4 bases; unmatched junction nucleotides: 2. The chain's CDR3 is CASSELAGGVETQYF. The CDR3 nucleotides read TGTGCCAGCAGTGAACTAGCGGGAGGGGTAGAGACCCAGTACTTC.

A note on this clone: At one end, the junction sequence differs from germline, possibly due to a read error. The chain carries TRBV29-1 and TRBJ2-1; D perhaps matches TRBD2 (5 bases). Germline V lookup: CDR1 SQVTM, CDR2 ANQGSEA. This CDR3 spans 13 amino acids. CDR3 DNA: TGCAGCGTCGCGGATCTAGGACTCATCGGTGGGGTCTTC. This gives the protein CSVADLGLIGGVF.

This chain links TRBV4-2 with TRBJ2-3; 10 nucleotides match TRBD2. The junction had 5 bases not matched to a gene; V was cut back by 0 bases and J by 2 bases. The CDR3 totals 17 residues. Germline-derived CDR1 and CDR2 are LGHNA and YNFKEQ. The CDR3 nucleotides are TGTGCCAGCAGCCAAGAGAAAGCGGGAGGGTACACAGATACGCAGTATTTT. Translation: CASSQEKAGGYTDTQYF.

The table lists this clone with a count of one. The rearrangement links TRBV25-1 to TRBJ2-2; 7 positions agree with TRBD1. The junction had 6 bases not matched to a gene; V was cut back by 8 bases and J by 6 bases. The germline V gene has CDR1 MGHDK and CDR2 SYGVNS. This CDR3 spans 13 amino acids. DNA for the CDR3: TGTGCCAGCCCCGAGGGGGCGGCCGGGGAGCTGTTTTTT. Translating gives CASPEGAAGELFF. The full variable domain, in which reference TRBV25-1 and TRBJ2-2 provide the parts outside the CDR3, is EADIYQTPRYLVIGTGKKITLECSQTMGHDKMYWYQQDPGMELHLIHYSYGVNSTEKGDLSSESTVSRIRTEHFPLTLESARPSHTSQYLCASPEGAAGELFFGEGSRLTVL.

The chain combines TRBV28 with TRBJ2-5; 8 bases align to TRBD1. Germline values: CDR1 MDHEN, CDR2 SYDVKM. V lost 5 bases, J lost 5 bases, and 7 bases stayed unmatched. CDR3 length: 14 residues. CDR3 sequence reads: CASSHGQGGETQYF. In nucleotides, the CDR3 is TGTGCCAGCAGTCACGGACAGGGCGGGGAGACCCAGTACTTC.

The chain is built from TRBV11-2 and TRBJ1-2, with no clear D. Trimming pared 2 bases from V and 8 bases from J, leaving 12 bases between. CDR3 length: 13 residues. CDR1 is SGHAT and CDR2 is FQNNGV in the germline V gene. CDR3 region: CASSLRPGSGYTF. The CDR3 nucleotides read TGTGCCAGCAGCTTACGGCCCGGGTCGGGCTACACCTTC.

The chain has TRBV7-9 and TRBJ2-7, with TRBD2 matching 7 bases. This CDR3 has 13 residues. V lost 3 bases to trimming and J lost 5 bases; unmatched junction nucleotides: 4. Per the germline V gene, CDR1 is SEHNR and CDR2 is FQNEAQ (reference sequence). CDR3 in DNA: TGTGCCAGCAGCTTTGGCGGGGGACACGAGCAGTACTTC. Encoded protein: CASSFGGGHEQYF.

The V gene is TRBV29-1, the J gene TRBJ2-1, with a tentative D call TRBD1 (5 bases). The CDR3 runs to 15 residues. The ends were cut back, 3 bases at V and 5 bases at J, with 17 bases in the middle. Germline-derived CDR1 and CDR2 are SQVTM and ANQGSEA. The CDR3 coding sequence is TGCAGCGTTGACTGGTTGGCAGGGTTAGACAATGAGCAGTTCTTC. Translating it yields CSVDWLAGLDNEQFF.

V is TRBV19 and J is TRBJ1-2; D remains ambiguous. CDR3 length equals 15 residues. The germline V and J ends were trimmed by 3 bases and 4 bases, with 15 bases remaining between them. Germline V gives CDR1 LNHDA, CDR2 SQIVND (reference sequence). DNA of the CDR3: TGTGCCAGTAGTATGGGCCAGCTCAGCCCCTATGGCTACACCTTC. It is translated as CASSMGQLSPYGYTF.

The genes are TRBV27 and TRBJ2-1; D remains ambiguous. Germline V gene data show CDR1 as MNHEY and CDR2 as SMNVEV (reference sequence). The CDR3 is 14 amino acids. The ends were cut back, 2 bases at V and 9 bases at J, with 14 bases in the middle. DNA for the CDR3: TGTGCCAGCAGTTTAGGATTCAGGTATGGTGAGCAGTTCTTC. Translating gives CASSLGFRYGEQFF.

The chain joins TRBV2 to TRBJ2-7; perhaps TRBD2 as D (5 bases). The germline gives CDR1 SNHLY, CDR2 FYNNEI. Between the trimmed V and J ends, which lost 3 bases and 9 bases, there was a span of 15 bases. There are 13 residues in the CDR3. Written as DNA, the CDR3 is TGTGCCAGCAGTGACAATCGAGGGCCCACGCAGTACTTC. Translated, it gives CASSDNRGPTQYF.

The chain uses TRBV29-1 and TRBJ2-1; 9 nucleotides line up with TRBD1. CDR1 and CDR2 (germline): SQVTM, ANQGSEA. The CDR3 has 14 residues. J gave up 5 bases and V 5 bases, and 7 bases lay outside the gene matches. The CDR3, as DNA: TGCAGCGTTTCGGGACAGGGCGAACACAATGAGCAGTTCTTC. Its protein product is CSVSGQGEHNEQFF.

The chain links TRBV6-5 to TRBJ1-4, with TRBD1 as a possible D gene (5 bases). This CDR3 has 15 amino acids. Germline V gene lookup returns CDR1 MNHEY and CDR2 SVGAGI. V dropped 2 bases and J dropped 8 bases, with 15 bases sitting between them. CDR3 loop: CASSYAKGVEEKLFF. The CDR3 bases are TGTGCCAGCAGTTACGCGAAAGGGGTAGAAGAAAAACTGTTTTTT.

The chain recombines TRBV10-3 with TRBJ2-1; D is ambiguous. This CDR3 has 13 residues. The V end was cut by 10 bases, the J end by 2 bases, with 12 bases between. In germline, CDR1 is ENHRY, CDR2 SYGVKD. As DNA, the CDR3 is TGTGCCAGCAGGCGGCCCCCCTACAATGAGCAGTTCTTC. It translates to CASRRPPYNEQFF.

This rearrangement joins TRBV25-1 to TRBJ1-1; TRBD1 might be the D (6 bases). CDR3 length: 14 residues. The V gene lost 4 bases and the J gene lost 1 base, with 10 bases spanning the gap. The germline V gene has CDR1 MGHDK and CDR2 SYGVNS. The CDR3 region is CASSVGQANTEAFF. The DNA for the CDR3 is TGTGCCAGCAGTGTGGGACAAGCGAACACTGAAGCTTTCTTT.

V usage is TRBV5-4 and J usage is TRBJ2-7; TRBD1 is a possible D gene (6 bases). Trimming removed 6 bases at V and 7 bases at J, with 20 bases between. The CDR3 covers 14 residues. Looked up from germline, CDR1 is SGHNT and CDR2 is YYREEE (reference sequence). The CDR3 DNA reads TGTGCCAGCACCCAGGGGTCGGCAGGGGCAGAGCAGTACTTC. This gives the protein CASTQGSAGAEQYF. The full variable domain, in which reference TRBV5-4 and TRBJ2-7 provide the parts outside the CDR3, is ETGVTQSPTHLIKTRGQQVTLRCSSQSGHNTVSWYQQALGQGPQFIFQYYREEENGRGNFPPRFSGLQFPNYSSELNVNALELDDSALYLCASTQGSAGAEQYFGPGTRLTVT.

The rearrangement joins TRBV6-6 to TRBJ2-1; 9 nucleotides agree with TRBD2. There are 16 residues in the CDR3. Looked up from germline, CDR1 is MNHNY and CDR2 is SVGAGI (reference sequence). Trimming took 8 bases from V and 0 from J; bases not matched to a gene: 8. Written as DNA, the CDR3 is TGTGCCAGCGGGGGGACTAGCAGATACTCCTACAATGAGCAGTTCTTC. Protein: CASGGTSRYSYNEQFF.